The clone carrying this TCR beta chain was seen a single time. Its specificity is unknown. This entry is derived from a study of chemoradiotherapy in HPV16-positive cancers. Repeated repertoire sampling spanned the course of chemoradiotherapy. CDR1 and CDR2 from the germline V gene are SNHLY and FYNNEI. The CDR3 has 11 residues. V lost 11 bases, J lost 7 bases, and 12 bases lay in between. Points from the study as a whole: HPV-responsive T-cell expansion during chemoradiotherapy was linked to improved recurrence-free survival in HPV16-positive patients. Functional assays defining HPV-specific T cells used only a couple of HPV16-positive patients. During treatment, candidate HPV-specific clones and E7-related motifs expanded in tumor.

Some clones are missing from TCRdb's copy, which holds only in-frame ones; the method was immunoSEQ multiplex PCR. The sample consists of more than 15,000 clones, roughly 73% of them appearing once. The sample here was taken from a patient who underwent chemoradiotherapy. The receptor was derived from a human donor with HPV-associated anogenital cancer. The chain is built from TRBV2 and TRBJ2-1; D might be TRBD2 (5 bases). The CDR3 loop reads CAGKQRNEQFF. The CDR3 DNA sequence: TGTGCCGGAAAACAGCGGAATGAGCAGTTCTTC.